A selection of T cell receptor beta chains follows, all from one sample in a study of blood T cell repertoires in COVID-19. This table comes from immunoSEQ multiplex PCR, and its TCRdb copy is limited to in-frame clones, with some not included. Altogether over 90,000 clones are present, roughly nine tenths being singletons, with the ten largest covering roughly a sixth. Sequenced material: peripheral blood. The receptors were gathered from a woman older than 75 in a cohort sampled during active COVID-19. Both conserved end residues are part of each CDR3. Each record gives: J gene, clone size, V gene, D gene, CDR3 DNA, CDR3 protein. The D gene is left open where the match is weak. Only some rows state a clone size, as once, few, many or a class for expanded clones.

j_gene: TRBJ1-6; abundance: NA; v_gene: TRBV27; d_gene: TRBD1; CDR3nt: TGTGCCAGCAGTCCCCTGGGACAGGGAAATTCACCCCTCCACTTT; CDR3aa: CASSPLGQGNSPLHF
j_gene: TRBJ1-1; abundance: NA; v_gene: TRBV6-1; d_gene: NA; CDR3nt: TGTGCCAGCAGTGAAGTAACAGGGAGGAACACTGAAGCTTTCTTT; CDR3aa: CASSEVTGRNTEAFF
j_gene: TRBJ1-1; abundance: once; v_gene: TRBV7-9; d_gene: TRBD1; CDR3nt: TGTGCCAGCAGCCCGGAGACAGGGGGCACTGAAGCTTTCTTT; CDR3aa: CASSPETGGTEAFF
j_gene: TRBJ2-7; abundance: NA; v_gene: TRBV19; d_gene: TRBD2; CDR3nt: TGTGCCAGTAGTTGGAACAGGAGGACTAGCGGGAGCAACGAGCAGTACTTC; CDR3aa: CASSWNRRTSGSNEQYF
j_gene: TRBJ1-4; abundance: NA; v_gene: TRBV7-9; d_gene: NA; CDR3nt: TGTGCCAGCAGCGCATCAGGGGACCCTTTTTTT; CDR3aa: CASSASGDPFF
j_gene: TRBJ2-1; abundance: NA; v_gene: TRBV18; d_gene: NA; CDR3nt: TGTGCCAGCTCACCACCGGCACAGGGCGGCGAGCAGTTCTTC; CDR3aa: CASSPPAQGGEQFF
j_gene: TRBJ1-1; abundance: NA; v_gene: TRBV30; d_gene: NA; CDR3nt: TGTGCCTGGAGTGTACAGACGAACACTGAAGCTTTCTTT; CDR3aa: CAWSVQTNTEAFF
j_gene: TRBJ2-7; abundance: NA; v_gene: TRBV4-1; d_gene: TRBD2; CDR3nt: TGCGCCAGCAGCCAAGTTCGGACTAGCGGGTTATTTGGGTACTTC; CDR3aa: CASSQVRTSGLFGYF
j_gene: TRBJ2-6; abundance: NA; v_gene: TRBV6-5; d_gene: TRBD1; CDR3nt: TGTGCCAGCAGCCTAAAGGGGGCCCGGGCCAACGTCCTGACTTTC; CDR3aa: CASSLKGARANVLTF
j_gene: TRBJ2-1; abundance: NA; v_gene: TRBV5-1; d_gene: NA; CDR3nt: TGCGCCAGCAGCTTACGAGGGAAGGATGAGCAGTTCTTC; CDR3aa: CASSLRGKDEQFF
j_gene: TRBJ1-2; abundance: NA; v_gene: TRBV5-6; d_gene: NA; CDR3nt: TGTGCCAGCAGCGAGGGTCGGGGTTTGGTGGGTGGCTACACCTTC; CDR3aa: CASSEGRGLVGGYTF
j_gene: TRBJ2-1; abundance: NA; v_gene: TRBV18; d_gene: NA; CDR3nt: TGTGCCAGCTCACCACCCAACAATGAGCAGTTCTTC; CDR3aa: CASSPPNNEQFF
j_gene: TRBJ1-2; abundance: NA; v_gene: TRBV10-3; d_gene: NA; CDR3nt: TGTGCCATCAGTGAGCGGGTTGGGGACTCTTACACCTTC; CDR3aa: CAISERVGDSYTF
j_gene: TRBJ2-1; abundance: NA; v_gene: TRBV2; d_gene: NA; CDR3nt: TGTGCCAGCAGTGAAGCCCCCGGGATAGCGGACGTTCTCTTC; CDR3aa: CASSEAPGIADVLF
j_gene: TRBJ2-7; abundance: NA; v_gene: TRBV5-1; d_gene: NA; CDR3nt: TGCGCCAGCAGACAGGAGTTCTACGAGCAGTACTTC; CDR3aa: CASRQEFYEQYF
j_gene: TRBJ2-6; abundance: NA; v_gene: TRBV19; d_gene: NA; CDR3nt: TGTGCCAGTAGTATCGAGGAGGGGGGGTACTCTGGGGCCAACGTCCTGACTTTC; CDR3aa: CASSIEEGGYSGANVLTF
j_gene: TRBJ2-7; abundance: NA; v_gene: TRBV7-2; d_gene: TRBD1; CDR3nt: TGTGCCAGCAGCGAACTCGCCGGGACAGGTTCCTACGAGCAGTACTTC; CDR3aa: CASSELAGTGSYEQYF
j_gene: TRBJ2-3; abundance: NA; v_gene: TRBV4-1; d_gene: NA; CDR3nt: TGCGCCAGCAGCCAAGGCGCTGGACAGCACACAGATACGCAGTATTTT; CDR3aa: CASSQGAGQHTDTQYF
j_gene: TRBJ1-2; abundance: NA; v_gene: TRBV5-1; d_gene: NA; CDR3nt: TGCGCCAGCAGCTTGAGCGCTAATAACTATGGCTACACCTTC; CDR3aa: CASSLSANNYGYTF
j_gene: TRBJ1-2; abundance: NA; v_gene: TRBV19; d_gene: NA; CDR3nt: TGTGCCAGTAGTCCCTACACAGGGAGATACTATGGCTACACCTTC; CDR3aa: CASSPYTGRYYGYTF
j_gene: TRBJ2-1; abundance: NA; v_gene: TRBV12-5; d_gene: TRBD2; CDR3nt: TGTGCTAGTGGGCGAGCGGGAGGCAATGAGCAGTTCTTC; CDR3aa: CASGRAGGNEQFF